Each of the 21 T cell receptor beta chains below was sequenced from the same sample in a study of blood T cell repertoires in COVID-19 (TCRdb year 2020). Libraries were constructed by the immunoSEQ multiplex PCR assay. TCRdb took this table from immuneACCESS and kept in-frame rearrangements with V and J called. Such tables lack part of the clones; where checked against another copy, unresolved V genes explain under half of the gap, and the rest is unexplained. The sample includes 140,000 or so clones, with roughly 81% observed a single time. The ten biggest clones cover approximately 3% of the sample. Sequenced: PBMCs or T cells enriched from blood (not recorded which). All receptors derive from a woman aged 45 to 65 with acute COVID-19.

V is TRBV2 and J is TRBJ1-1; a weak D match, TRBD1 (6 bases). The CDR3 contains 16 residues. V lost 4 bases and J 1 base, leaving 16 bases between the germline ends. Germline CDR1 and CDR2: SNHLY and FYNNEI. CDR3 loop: CASSVNVPGQNTEAFF. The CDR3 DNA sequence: TGTGCCAGCAGTGTAAACGTACCGGGACAGAACACTGAAGCTTTCTTT. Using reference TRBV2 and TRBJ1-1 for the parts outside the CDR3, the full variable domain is EPEVTQTPSHQVTQMGQEVILRCVPISNHLYFYWYRQILGQKVEFLVSFYNNEISEKSEIFDDQFSVERPDGSNFTLKIRSTKLEDSAMYFCASSVNVPGQNTEAFFGQGTRLTVV.

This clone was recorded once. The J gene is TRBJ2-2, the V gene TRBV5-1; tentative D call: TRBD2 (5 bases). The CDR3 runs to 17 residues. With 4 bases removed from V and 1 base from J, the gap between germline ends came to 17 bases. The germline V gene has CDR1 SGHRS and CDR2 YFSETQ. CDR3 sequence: CASSPSTVAQNTGELFF. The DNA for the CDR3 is TGCGCCAGCAGCCCCTCCACCGTAGCGCAGAACACCGGGGAGCTGTTTTTT.

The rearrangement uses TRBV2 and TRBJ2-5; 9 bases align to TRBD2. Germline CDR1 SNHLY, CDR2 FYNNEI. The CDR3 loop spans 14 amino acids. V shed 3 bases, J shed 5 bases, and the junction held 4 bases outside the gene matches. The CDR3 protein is CASSEAGGRETQYF. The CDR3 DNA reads TGTGCCAGCAGTGAGGCGGGGGGGCGCGAGACCCAGTACTTC. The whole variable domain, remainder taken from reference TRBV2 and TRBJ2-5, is EPEVTQTPSHQVTQMGQEVILRCVPISNHLYFYWYRQILGQKVEFLVSFYNNEISEKSEIFDDQFSVERPDGSNFTLKIRSTKLEDSAMYFCASSEAGGRETQYFGPGTRLLVL.

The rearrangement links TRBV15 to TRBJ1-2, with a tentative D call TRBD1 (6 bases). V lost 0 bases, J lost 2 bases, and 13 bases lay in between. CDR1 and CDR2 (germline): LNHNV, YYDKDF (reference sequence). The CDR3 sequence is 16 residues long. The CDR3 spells CATSRDGNRVNYGYTF. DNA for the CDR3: TGTGCCACCAGCAGAGATGGCAACAGGGTAAACTATGGCTACACCTTC.

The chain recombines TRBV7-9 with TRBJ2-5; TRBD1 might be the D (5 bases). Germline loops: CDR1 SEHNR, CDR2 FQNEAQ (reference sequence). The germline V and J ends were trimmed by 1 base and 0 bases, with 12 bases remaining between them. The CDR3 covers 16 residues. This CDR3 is CASSLGQQMYQETQYF. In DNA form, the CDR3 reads TGTGCCAGCAGCTTAGGACAGCAAATGTACCAAGAGACCCAGTACTTC. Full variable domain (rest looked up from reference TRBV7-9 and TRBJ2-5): DTGVSQNPRHKITKRGQNVTFRCDPISEHNRLYWYRQTLGQGPEFLTYFQNEAQLEKSRLLSDRFSAERPKGSFSTLEIQRTEQGDSAMYLCASSLGQQMYQETQYFGPGTRLLVL.

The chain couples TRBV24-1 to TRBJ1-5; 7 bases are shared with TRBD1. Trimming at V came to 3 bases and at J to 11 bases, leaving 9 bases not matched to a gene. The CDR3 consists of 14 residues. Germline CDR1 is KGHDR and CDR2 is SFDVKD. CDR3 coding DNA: TGTGCCACCAGTGATGGGACAGAATCTGGGGCCCAGCATTTT. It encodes CATSDGTESGAQHF.

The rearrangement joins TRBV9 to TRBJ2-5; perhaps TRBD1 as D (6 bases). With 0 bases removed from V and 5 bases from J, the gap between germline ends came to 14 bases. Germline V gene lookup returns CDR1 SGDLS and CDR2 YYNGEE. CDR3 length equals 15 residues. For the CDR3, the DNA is TGTGCCAGCAGCGTAGTTGGGGGCCTGACGGAGACCCAGTACTTC. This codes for CASSVVGGLTETQYF.

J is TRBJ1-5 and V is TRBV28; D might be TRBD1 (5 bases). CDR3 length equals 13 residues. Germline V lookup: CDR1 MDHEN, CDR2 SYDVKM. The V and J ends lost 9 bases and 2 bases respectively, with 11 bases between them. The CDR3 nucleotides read TGTGCCAGTGGGCAGGGCGGCAATCAGCCCCAGCATTTT. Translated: CASGQGGNQPQHF.

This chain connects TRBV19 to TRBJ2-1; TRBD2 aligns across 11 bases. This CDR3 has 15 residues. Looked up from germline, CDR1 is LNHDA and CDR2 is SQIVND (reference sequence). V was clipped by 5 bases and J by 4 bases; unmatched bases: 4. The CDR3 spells CASSSGTSGYNEQFF. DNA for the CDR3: TGTGCCAGTAGTTCCGGGACTAGCGGATACAATGAGCAGTTCTTC.

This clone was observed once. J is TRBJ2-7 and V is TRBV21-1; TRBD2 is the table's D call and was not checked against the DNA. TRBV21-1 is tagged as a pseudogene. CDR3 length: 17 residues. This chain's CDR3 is CASSQGDLDGFSYEQYF. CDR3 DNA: TGTGCCAGCAGCCAAGGGGACTTAGACGGGTTCTCCTACGAGCAGTACTTC.

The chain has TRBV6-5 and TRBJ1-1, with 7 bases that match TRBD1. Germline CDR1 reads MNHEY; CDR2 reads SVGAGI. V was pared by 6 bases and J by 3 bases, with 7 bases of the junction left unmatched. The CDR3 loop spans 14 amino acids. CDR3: CASREPGQYTEAFF. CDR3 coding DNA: TGTGCCAGCAGGGAGCCGGGACAGTACACTGAAGCTTTCTTT.

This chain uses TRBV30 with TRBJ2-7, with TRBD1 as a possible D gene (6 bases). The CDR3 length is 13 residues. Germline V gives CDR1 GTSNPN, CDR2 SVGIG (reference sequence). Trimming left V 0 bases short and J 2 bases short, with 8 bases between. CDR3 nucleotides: TGTGCCTGGAGTGTACAGGGAACCTACGAGCAGTACTTC. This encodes CAWSVQGTYEQYF.

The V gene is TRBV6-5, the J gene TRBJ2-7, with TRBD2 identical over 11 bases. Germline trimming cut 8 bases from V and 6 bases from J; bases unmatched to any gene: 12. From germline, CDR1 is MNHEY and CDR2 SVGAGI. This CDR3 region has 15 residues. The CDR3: CASGLTTSGGSEQYF. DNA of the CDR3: TGTGCCAGCGGGTTGACAACTAGCGGGGGTAGCGAGCAGTACTTC.

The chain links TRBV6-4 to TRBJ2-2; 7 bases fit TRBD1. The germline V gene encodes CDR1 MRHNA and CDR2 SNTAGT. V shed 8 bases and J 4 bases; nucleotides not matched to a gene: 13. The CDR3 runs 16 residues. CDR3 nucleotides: TGTGCCAGCGCATCGCAGGGGGAGAGTGGCACCGGGGAGCTGTTTTTT. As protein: CASASQGESGTGELFF.

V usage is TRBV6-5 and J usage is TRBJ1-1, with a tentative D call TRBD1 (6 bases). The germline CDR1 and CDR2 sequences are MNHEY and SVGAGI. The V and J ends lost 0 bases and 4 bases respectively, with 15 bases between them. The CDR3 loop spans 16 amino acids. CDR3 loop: CASSYSVGAPSTEAFF. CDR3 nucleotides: TGTGCCAGCAGTTACTCGGTGGGGGCCCCCAGCACTGAAGCTTTCTTT.

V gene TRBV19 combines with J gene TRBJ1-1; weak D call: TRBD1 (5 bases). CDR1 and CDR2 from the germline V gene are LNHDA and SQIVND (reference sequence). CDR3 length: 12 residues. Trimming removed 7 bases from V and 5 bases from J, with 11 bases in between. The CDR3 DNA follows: TGTGCCAGTACAGGGTGGCCAACTGAAGCTTTCTTT. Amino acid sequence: CASTGWPTEAFF.

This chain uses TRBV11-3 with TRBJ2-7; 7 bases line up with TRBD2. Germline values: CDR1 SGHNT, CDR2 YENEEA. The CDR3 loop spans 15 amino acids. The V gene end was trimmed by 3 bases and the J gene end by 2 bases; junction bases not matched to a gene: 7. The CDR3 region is CASSFSSGGTYEQYF. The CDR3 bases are TGTGCCAGCAGCTTTTCTAGCGGAGGGACCTACGAGCAGTACTTC.

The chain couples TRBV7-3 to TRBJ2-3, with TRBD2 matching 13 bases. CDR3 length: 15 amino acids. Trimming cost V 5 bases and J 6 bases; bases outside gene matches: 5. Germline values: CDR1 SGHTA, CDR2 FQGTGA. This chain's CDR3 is CASSPPGLAGDTQYF. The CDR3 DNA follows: TGTGCCAGCAGCCCTCCGGGACTAGCGGGGGATACGCAGTATTTT.

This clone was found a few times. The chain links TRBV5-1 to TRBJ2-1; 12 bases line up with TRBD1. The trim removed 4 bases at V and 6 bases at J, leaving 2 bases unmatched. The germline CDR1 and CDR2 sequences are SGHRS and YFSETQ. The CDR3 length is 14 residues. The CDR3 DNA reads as TGCGCCAGCAGCCTGGGACAGGGGGCCAATGAGCAGTTCTTC. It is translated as CASSLGQGANEQFF.

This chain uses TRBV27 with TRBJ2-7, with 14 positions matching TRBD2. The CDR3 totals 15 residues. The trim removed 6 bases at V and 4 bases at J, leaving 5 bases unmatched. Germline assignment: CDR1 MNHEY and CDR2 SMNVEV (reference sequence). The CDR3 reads CASRGLAGGEYEQYF. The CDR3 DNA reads TGTGCCAGCAGAGGACTAGCGGGAGGAGAGTACGAGCAGTACTTC.

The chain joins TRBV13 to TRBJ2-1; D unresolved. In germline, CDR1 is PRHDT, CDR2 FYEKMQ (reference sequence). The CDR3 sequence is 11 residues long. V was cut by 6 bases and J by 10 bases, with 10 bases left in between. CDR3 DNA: TGTGCCAGCAGTTCTCTGAGGGAGCAGTTCTTC. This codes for CASSSLREQFF.